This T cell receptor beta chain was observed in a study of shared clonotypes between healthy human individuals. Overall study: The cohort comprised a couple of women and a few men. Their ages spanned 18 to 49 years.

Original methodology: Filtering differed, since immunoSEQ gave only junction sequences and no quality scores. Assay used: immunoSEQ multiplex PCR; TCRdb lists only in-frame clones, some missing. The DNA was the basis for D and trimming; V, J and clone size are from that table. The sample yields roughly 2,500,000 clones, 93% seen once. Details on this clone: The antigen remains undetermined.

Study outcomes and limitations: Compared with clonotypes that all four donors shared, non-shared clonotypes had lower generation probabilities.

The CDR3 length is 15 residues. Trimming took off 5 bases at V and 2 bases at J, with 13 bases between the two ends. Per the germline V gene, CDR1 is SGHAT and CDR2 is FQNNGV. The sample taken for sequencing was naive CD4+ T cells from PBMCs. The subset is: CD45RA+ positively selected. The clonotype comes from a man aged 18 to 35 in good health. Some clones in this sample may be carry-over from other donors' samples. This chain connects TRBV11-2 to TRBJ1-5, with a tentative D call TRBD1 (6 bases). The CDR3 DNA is TGTGCCAGCAGCCCCAGGGGTTCCGGCAATCAGCCCCAGCATTTT. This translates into CASSPRGSGNQPQHF.